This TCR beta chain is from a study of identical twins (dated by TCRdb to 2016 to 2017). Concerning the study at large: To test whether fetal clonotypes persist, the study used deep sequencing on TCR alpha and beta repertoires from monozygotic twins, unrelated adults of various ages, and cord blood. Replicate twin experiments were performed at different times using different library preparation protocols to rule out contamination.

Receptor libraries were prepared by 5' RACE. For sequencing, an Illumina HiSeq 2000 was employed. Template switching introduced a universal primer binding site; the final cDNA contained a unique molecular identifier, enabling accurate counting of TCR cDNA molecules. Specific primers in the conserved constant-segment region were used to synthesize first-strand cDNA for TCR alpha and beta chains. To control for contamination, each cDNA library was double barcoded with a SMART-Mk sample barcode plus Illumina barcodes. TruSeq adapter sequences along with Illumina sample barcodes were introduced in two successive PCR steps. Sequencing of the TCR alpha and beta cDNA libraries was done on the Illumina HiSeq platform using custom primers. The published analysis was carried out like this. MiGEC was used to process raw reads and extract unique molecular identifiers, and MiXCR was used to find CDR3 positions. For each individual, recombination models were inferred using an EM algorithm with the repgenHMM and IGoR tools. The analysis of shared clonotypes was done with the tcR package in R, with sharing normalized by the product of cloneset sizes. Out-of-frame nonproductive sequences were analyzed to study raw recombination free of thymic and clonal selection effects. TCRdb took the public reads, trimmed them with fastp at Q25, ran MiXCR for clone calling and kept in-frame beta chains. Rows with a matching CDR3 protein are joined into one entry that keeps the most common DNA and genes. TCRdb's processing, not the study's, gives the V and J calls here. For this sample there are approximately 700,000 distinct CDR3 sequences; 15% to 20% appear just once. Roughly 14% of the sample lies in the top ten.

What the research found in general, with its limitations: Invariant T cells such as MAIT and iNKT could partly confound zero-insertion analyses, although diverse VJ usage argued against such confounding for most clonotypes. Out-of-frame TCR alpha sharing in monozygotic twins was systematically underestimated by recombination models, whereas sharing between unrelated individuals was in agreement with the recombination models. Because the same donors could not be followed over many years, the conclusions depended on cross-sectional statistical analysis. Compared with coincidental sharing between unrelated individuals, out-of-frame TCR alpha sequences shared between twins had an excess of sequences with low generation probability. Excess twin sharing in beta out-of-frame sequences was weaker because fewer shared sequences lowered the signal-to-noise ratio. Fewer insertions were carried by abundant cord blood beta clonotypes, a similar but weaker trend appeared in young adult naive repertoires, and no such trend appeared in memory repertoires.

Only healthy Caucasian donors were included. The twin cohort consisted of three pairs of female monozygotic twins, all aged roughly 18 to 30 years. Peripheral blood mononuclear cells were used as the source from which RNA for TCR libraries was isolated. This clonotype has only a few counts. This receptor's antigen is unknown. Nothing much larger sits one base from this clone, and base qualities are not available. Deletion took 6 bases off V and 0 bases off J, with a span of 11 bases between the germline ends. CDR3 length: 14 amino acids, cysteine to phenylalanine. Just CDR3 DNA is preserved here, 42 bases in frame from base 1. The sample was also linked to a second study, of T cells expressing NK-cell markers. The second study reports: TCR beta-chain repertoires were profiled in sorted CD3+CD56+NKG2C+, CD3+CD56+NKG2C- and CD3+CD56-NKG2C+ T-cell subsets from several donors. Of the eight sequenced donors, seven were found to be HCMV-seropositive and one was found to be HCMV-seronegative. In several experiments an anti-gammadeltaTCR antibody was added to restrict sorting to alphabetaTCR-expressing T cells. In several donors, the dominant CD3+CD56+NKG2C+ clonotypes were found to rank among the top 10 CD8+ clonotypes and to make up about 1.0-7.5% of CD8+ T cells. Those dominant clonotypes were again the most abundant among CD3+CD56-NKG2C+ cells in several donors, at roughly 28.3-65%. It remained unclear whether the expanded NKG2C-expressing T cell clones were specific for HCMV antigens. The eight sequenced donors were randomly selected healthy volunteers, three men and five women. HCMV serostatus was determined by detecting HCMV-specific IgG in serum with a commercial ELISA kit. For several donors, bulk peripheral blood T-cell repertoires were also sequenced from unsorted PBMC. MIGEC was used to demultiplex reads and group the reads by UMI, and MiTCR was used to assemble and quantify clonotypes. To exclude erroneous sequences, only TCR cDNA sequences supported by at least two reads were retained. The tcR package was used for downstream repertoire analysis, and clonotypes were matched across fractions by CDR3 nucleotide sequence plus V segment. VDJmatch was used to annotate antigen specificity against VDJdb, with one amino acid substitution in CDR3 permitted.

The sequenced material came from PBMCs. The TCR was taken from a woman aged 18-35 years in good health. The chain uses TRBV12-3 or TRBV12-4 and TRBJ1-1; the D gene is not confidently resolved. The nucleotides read TGTGCCAGCAGACTATCTCAATTGAACACTGAAGCTTTCTTT. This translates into CASRLSQLNTEAFF.